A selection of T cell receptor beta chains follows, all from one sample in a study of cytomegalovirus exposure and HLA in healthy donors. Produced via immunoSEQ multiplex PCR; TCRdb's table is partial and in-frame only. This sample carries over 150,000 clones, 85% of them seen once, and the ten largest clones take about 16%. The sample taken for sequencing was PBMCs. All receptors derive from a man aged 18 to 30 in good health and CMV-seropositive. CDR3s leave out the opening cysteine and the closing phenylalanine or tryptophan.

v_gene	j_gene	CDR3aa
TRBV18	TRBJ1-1	ASSLYRAHSMNTEAF
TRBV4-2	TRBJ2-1	ASSQAPGGTGNEQF
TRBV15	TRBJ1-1	ATSRDQVRGRPEAF
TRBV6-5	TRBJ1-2	ASSLPGQGDLEGYT
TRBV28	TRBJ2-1	ASRPGQGALPIYNEQF
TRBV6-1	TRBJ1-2	AITRSTEANYGYT
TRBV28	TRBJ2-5	ASLGRETQY
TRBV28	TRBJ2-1	ASSLTGPSYNEQF
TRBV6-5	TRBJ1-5	ASSYSGGVPQH
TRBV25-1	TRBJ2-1	ASSEFSSGSINEQF
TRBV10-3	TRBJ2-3	AISEELAGVQDTQY
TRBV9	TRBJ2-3	ASNRQGETDTQY
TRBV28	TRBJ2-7	ASISGGPSYEQY
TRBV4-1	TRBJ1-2	ASSQGEGTYGYT
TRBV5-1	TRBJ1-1	ASSLSTLGAEAF
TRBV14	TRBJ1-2	ASSQSRGYGYT
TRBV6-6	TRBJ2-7	ASSSPLSSYEQY
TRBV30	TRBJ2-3	AWSVGGDTQY
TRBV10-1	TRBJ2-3	ASSENPGVGDTQY
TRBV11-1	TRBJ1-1	ASSLVDRGLGTEAF
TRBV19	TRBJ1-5	ASSIDGGQGGQPQH
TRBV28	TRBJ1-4	ASSPGGSGEKLF
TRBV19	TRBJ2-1	ASSIVAGVSYNEQF
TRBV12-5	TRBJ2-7	ASGFRQGAYEQY
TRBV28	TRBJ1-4	ASRATGLANEKLF
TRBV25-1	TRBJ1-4	ASSGLKSGEKLF
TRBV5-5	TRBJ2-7	ASSLGAGALEQY
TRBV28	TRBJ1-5	ASSGGNQPQH
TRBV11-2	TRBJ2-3	ASSPRLESTDTQY
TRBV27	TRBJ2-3	ASSRWDRTDTQY
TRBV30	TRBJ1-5	ACGQAEGQPQH
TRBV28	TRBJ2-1	ASSSGAGGPYNEQF
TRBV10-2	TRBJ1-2	ASSEKTDYGYT
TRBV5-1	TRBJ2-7	ASSLDGTGASYEQY
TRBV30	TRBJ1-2	AWSKNRDYGYT
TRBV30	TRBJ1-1	AYGQGLTAF
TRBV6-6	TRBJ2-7	ASNLGGTGYEQY
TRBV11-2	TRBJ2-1	ASSSPLARSYNEQF
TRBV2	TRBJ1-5	ASSRDSNQPQH